This T cell receptor beta chain was captured by sequencing in a study of graft-versus-host responses after intestinal transplantation. Germline CDR1 reads MDHEN; CDR2 reads SYDVKM. V gave up 2 bases and J gave up 1 base; unmatched junction bases: 9. The CDR3 runs to 17 residues. Sequenced by immunoSEQ multiplex PCR; TCRdb stores in-frame clones only, minus some. The table shows approximately 20,000 clones, with 85% to 95% occurring only once. The chain has TRBV28 and TRBJ1-1, with TRBD1 identical over 8 bases. The source is a human patient who received an intestinal transplant, so some T cells may come from the graft donor. This specimen was PBMCs, taken about 250 days after intestinal transplant. The CDR3 region is CASSLTLRGQENTEAFF. The CDR3 nucleotides are TGTGCCAGCAGTTTAACTTTAAGGGGACAGGAGAACACTGAAGCTTTCTTT.